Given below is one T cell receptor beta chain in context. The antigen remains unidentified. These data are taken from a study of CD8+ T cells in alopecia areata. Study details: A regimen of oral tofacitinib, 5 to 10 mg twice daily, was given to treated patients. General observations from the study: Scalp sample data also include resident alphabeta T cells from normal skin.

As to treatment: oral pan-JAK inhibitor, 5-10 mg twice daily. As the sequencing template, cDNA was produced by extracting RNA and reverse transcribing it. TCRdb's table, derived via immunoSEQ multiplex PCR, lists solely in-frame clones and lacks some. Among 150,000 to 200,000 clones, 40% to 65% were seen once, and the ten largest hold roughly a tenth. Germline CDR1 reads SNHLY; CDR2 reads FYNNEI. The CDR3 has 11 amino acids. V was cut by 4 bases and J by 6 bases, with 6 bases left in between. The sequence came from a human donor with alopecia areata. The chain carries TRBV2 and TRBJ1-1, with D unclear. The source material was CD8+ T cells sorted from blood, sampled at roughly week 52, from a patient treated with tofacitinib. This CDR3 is CASSGEAEAFF. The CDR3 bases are TGTGCCAGCAGTGGAGAGGCTGAAGCTTTCTTT. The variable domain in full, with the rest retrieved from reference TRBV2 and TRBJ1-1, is EPEVTQTPSHQVTQMGQEVILRCVPISNHLYFYWYRQILGQKVEFLVSFYNNEISEKSEIFDDQFSVERPDGSNFTLKIRSTKLEDSAMYFCASSGEAEAFFGQGTRLTVV.